This TCR beta chain was captured in a study of naive and memory T cell subsets. Findings and limits, study-wide: Clonotypes here are unpaired alpha or beta chain sequences. Gini index rose across naive, CM, EM and EMRA in CD4 and CD8.

Germline loops: CDR1 DFQATT, CDR2 SNEGSKA (reference sequence). V gave up 1 base and J gave up 5 bases; unmatched junction bases: 7. This CDR3 has 14 amino acids. The beta constant-region primer was an equimolar mix of two oligonucleotides covering TRBC1 and TRBC2. TCRdb fed the UMI-ligation and nested PCR reads into MiXCR, producing one record per CDR3 protein. The table lists 130,000 to 150,000 distinct CDR3 sequences, over 15% of them singletons. As for this clonotype: Its cognate antigen is unknown.

The sequencing sample was made of naive CD4+ T cells from blood. This chain connects TRBV20-1 to TRBJ1-2; 7 bases agree with TRBD1. The sequence was obtained from a human donor in good health. CDR3 bases: TGCAGTGCTAGAGGAACCGGGACAGTTTATGGCTACACCTTC. Amino acid sequence: CSARGTGTVYGYTF.